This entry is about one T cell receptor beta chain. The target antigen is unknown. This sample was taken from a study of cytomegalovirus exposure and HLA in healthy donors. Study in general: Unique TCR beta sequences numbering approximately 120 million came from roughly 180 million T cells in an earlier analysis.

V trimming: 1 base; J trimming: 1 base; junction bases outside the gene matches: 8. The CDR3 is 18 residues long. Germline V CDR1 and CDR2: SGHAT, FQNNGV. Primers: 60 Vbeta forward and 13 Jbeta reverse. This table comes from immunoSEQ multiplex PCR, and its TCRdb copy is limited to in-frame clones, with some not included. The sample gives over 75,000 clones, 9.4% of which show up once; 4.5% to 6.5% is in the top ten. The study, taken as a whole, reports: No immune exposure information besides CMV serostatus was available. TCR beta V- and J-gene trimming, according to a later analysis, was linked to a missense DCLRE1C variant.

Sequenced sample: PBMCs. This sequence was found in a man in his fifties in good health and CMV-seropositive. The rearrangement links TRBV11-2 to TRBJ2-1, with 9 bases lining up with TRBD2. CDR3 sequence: CASSLAFSGSLSYNEQFF. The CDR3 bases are TGTGCCAGCAGCTTAGCGTTTAGCGGGAGTTTGTCCTACAATGAGCAGTTCTTC.